Listed below are T cell receptor beta chains from one sample, sequenced in a study of T-cell memory formation after mild COVID-19. A single record per CDR3 protein comes from TCRdb applying MiXCR to the 5' RACE reads. The sample lists 50,000 or so distinct CDR3 sequences; around 9.7% were seen once. The source material was PBMCs or a T cell subset sorted from them (not recorded which). The receptors come from an adult woman who had mild COVID-19 (a few samples of this study predate the infection). Cell type and time point are not known. The CDR3 runs from the conserved cysteine through the conserved F or W. A D gene is named only where the DNA matches it firmly. Clone size is stated in some rows and not others, as once, few, many or a class when expanded.

CDR3nt,CDR3aa,abundance,v_gene,d_gene,j_gene
TGTGCCAGCAGCTTCGCGGGAGGGCCTTACAATGAGCAGTTCTTC,CASSFAGGPYNEQFF,many,TRBV7-2,TRBD2,TRBJ2-1
TGTGCCAGCAGCCCAAAGGGCCCCTACGAGCAGTACTTC,CASSPKGPYEQYF,many,TRBV7-9,NA,TRBJ2-7
TGTGCCAGCAGCTCCGAAAGGTCTTGGGCGGGGATCCAAGAGACCCAGTACTTC,CASSSERSWAGIQETQYF,few,TRBV7-8,NA,TRBJ2-5
TGTGCCAGCAGTTTAGGGGACAGGGTTTTCTATGGCTACACCTTC,CASSLGDRVFYGYTF,few,TRBV12-3/TRBV12-4,TRBD1,TRBJ1-2
TGTGCCACTTCAGGGCGGGAGCCCGGCAATGAGCAGTTCTTC,CATSGREPGNEQFF,few,TRBV2,TRBD2,TRBJ2-1
TGCAGTGCCCAGGGACCCGACACAGATACGCAGTATTTT,CSAQGPDTDTQYF,many,TRBV20-1,NA,TRBJ2-3
TGTGCCACCAGTGACCTTGGACTAGCGGGAGGTTGGGACACCGGGGAGCTGTTTTTT,CATSDLGLAGGWDTGELFF,few,TRBV24-1,TRBD2,TRBJ2-2
TGCAGCGTGGGACAACTGAACACTGAAGCTTTCTTT,CSVGQLNTEAFF,NA,TRBV29-1,NA,TRBJ1-1
TGTGCCAGCAGCCCCCGGACAGGGGAGAGTAATTCACCCCTCCACTTT,CASSPRTGESNSPLHF,few,TRBV9,TRBD1,TRBJ1-6
TGTGCCAGCAGCTTAATTTCGGAGACCCAGTACTTC,CASSLISETQYF,many,TRBV7-2,NA,TRBJ2-5
TGTGCCAGCAGCCCGAGACGGTTCTACAATGAGCAGTTCTTC,CASSPRRFYNEQFF,many,TRBV7-2,NA,TRBJ2-1
TGCGCCAGCAGCCATATCTTTACGGACAGGGAGGGCTATGGCTACACCTTC,CASSHIFTDREGYGYTF,NA,TRBV4-1,TRBD1,TRBJ1-2
TGTGCCAGCAGCGGAGGGACTAGCGGGCGTGAGACCCAGTACTTC,CASSGGTSGRETQYF,NA,TRBV9,TRBD2,TRBJ2-5
TGTGCCAGCAGCTTAGGGTCGCTAGACGATGAGCAGTTCTTC,CASSLGSLDDEQFF,few,TRBV13,NA,TRBJ2-1
TGTGCCATCAGCGGGGGACAGGGGGCCTACAATGAGCAGTTCTTC,CAISGGQGAYNEQFF,NA,TRBV10-3,TRBD1,TRBJ2-1
TGCAGCGTTGAGGGACTAGCGGGAGGCACCGGGGAGCTGTTTTTT,CSVEGLAGGTGELFF,many,TRBV29-1,TRBD2,TRBJ2-2
TGTGCCAGCTCACACGAGCGGACTAGCGCTCACTACGAGCAGTACTTC,CASSHERTSAHYEQYF,NA,TRBV18,TRBD2,TRBJ2-7
TGTGCCAGCAGCTTAGATCCATTAGGTATTTTACAGCGGAGTCATTCTGAAGCTTTCTTT,CASSLDPLGILQRSHSEAFF,NA,TRBV11-3,NA,TRBJ1-1